These 20 T cell receptor beta chains came from one sample sequenced in a study of CD8+CD57+ T cells in acquired aplastic anemia. Genomic DNA constituted the template upon which TCR beta VDJ and CDR3 profiling was performed. TCRdb reprocessed the reads via MiXCR and lists one record per CDR3 protein. Of about 130,000 distinct CDR3 sequences listed, around 48% were seen once; the top ten hold about 2.5%. Sequenced: sorted CD4+, CD8+, or CD8+CD57+ T cells (not recorded which) from PBMCs. The receptors stem from a human donor in good health, serving as a control.

At least ten counts were recorded for this clonotype. V usage is TRBV3-1 and J usage is TRBJ2-3; 9 bases align to TRBD2. V lost 4 bases to trimming and J lost 4 bases; unmatched junction nucleotides: 9. The germline gives CDR1 LGHDT, CDR2 YNNKEL (reference sequence). The CDR3 is 16 residues long. CDR3 residues: CASSLRRAGGADTQYF. The CDR3 DNA is TGTGCCAGCAGCCTTCGGCGAGCGGGGGGTGCAGATACGCAGTATTTT.

The V call is TRBV2, the J call TRBJ2-2, with 9 bases lining up with TRBD2. The germline V gene encodes CDR1 SNHLY and CDR2 FYNNEI. J lost 6 bases, V lost 8 bases, and 7 bases had no gene match. The CDR3 has 14 residues. As DNA, the CDR3 is TGTGCCAGCTTGAGCGGGGGGAGGGCCGGGGAGCTGTTTTTT. Protein product: CASLSGGRAGELFF.

The chain is built from TRBV20-1 and TRBJ2-3; D unresolved. Trimming stripped 6 bases from V and 0 bases from J, with 13 bases between. CDR1 is DFQATT, CDR2 SNEGSKA, per germline (reference sequence). The CDR3 has 14 amino acids. The CDR3 region has the DNA TGCAGTGCCAGCAGCGTATATAGCACAGATACGCAGTATTTT. Its protein is CSASSVYSTDTQYF.

Details on this clonotype: This may come from a read error, since a much larger clone is one base off. The CDR3 sequence is CAGSLSNRGQETQYF. The CDR3 bases are TGTGCCGGCAGCCTATCTAACAGGGGTCAAGAGACCCAGTACTTC. J is TRBJ2-5 and V is TRBV12-3 or TRBV12-4, with TRBD1 matching 7 bases. The CDR3 contains 15 residues.

This clonotype was seen many times. The chain couples TRBV12-3 or TRBV12-4 to TRBJ1-6; 12 bases are a match to TRBD1. V trimming: 4 bases; J trimming: 7 bases; junction bases outside the gene matches: 5. This CDR3 has 16 amino acids. CDR3 region: CASSYLGTGGNSPLHF. CDR3 sequence (DNA): TGTGCCAGCAGTTACCTAGGGACAGGGGGCAATTCACCCCTCCACTTT.

V gene TRBV19 combines with J gene TRBJ1-2; 7 bases line up with TRBD1. After removal of 7 bases from V and 7 bases from J, the junction contained 12 bases not matched to a gene. Germline V gene sequence: CDR1 LNHDA, CDR2 SQIVND (reference sequence). This CDR3 contains 14 residues. Here the CDR3 DNA reads TGTGCCAGTATTTCGGGACAGCGGTCTGGTGGCTACACCTTC. Encoded protein: CASISGQRSGGYTF.

Notes on this clonotype: A much larger clone sits a single nucleotide away, making a read error possible. J is TRBJ2-7 and V is TRBV2; D may be TRBD1 or TRBD2 (5 bases each). V lost 8 bases, J lost 7 bases, and 21 bases lay in between. The CDR3 is 14 residues long. Germline CDR1 reads SNHLY; CDR2 reads FYNNEI. As DNA, the CDR3 is TGTGCCAGCTCACCCCCCGGGGCACGGGTTGAGCAGTACTTC. This sequence encodes CASSPPGARVEQYF.

The V gene is TRBV6-2 or TRBV6-3, the J gene TRBJ2-7; unclear D gene. Germline lookup yields CDR1 MNHEY and CDR2 SVGEGT. Trimming removed 0 bases from V and 1 base from J, with 7 bases in between. The CDR3 totals 14 residues. The chain's CDR3 is CASSYSSRSYEQYF. CDR3 nucleotide sequence: TGTGCCAGCAGTTACTCGAGTAGATCCTACGAGCAGTACTTC.

CDR3 DNA: TGCAGCGTTGCTGAAACGGCGGGCAACACTGAAGCTTTCTTT. Protein: CSVAETAGNTEAFF. The V call is TRBV29-1, the J call TRBJ1-1; D ambiguous. CDR1 and CDR2 (germline): SQVTM, ANQGSEA. The CDR3 length is 14 residues. V lost 4 bases and J 2 bases, leaving 14 bases between the germline ends.

J is TRBJ1-6 and V is TRBV2; 7 nucleotides match TRBD1. Germline V gives CDR1 SNHLY, CDR2 FYNNEI. This CDR3 is 15 amino acids long. Unmatched junction bases numbered 10, after V lost 5 bases and J lost 9 bases. The CDR3, as DNA: TGTGCCAGCAGTTACTTCGGGCAGGGGGTTTCACCCCTCCACTTT. It specifies CASSYFGQGVSPLHF.

This clonotype showed up many times. The chain combines TRBV5-1 with TRBJ2-7, with TRBD1 identical over 8 bases. The CDR3 has 12 residues. Trimming took 4 bases from V and 5 from J; bases not matched to a gene: 2. From germline, CDR1 is SGHRS and CDR2 YFSETQ. CDR3 sequence: CASSKTGDEQYF. The CDR3, as DNA: TGCGCCAGCAGCAAGACAGGGGACGAGCAGTACTTC.

A word on this clonotype: The junction and the germline gene differ at one end; a read error may be behind it. The chain has TRBV29-1 and TRBJ1-4; D is possibly TRBD1 (5 bases). The CDR3 runs 11 residues. CDR1 is SQVTM and CDR2 is ANQGSEA in the germline V gene. CDR3 bases: TGCAGCGCTGAAAGGGGTGAAAAACTGTTTTTT. This codes for CSAERGEKLFF.

This chain connects TRBV10-2 to TRBJ2-7; no clear D gene. Per the germline V gene, CDR1 is WSHSY and CDR2 is SAAADI. V shed 3 bases and J shed 3 bases, with 15 bases lying between them. This CDR3 has 15 amino acids. The CDR3 loop is CASSDPTDGFYEQYF. The CDR3 DNA is TGCGCCAGCAGTGATCCCACGGACGGATTCTACGAGCAGTACTTC.

This clonotype was seen a handful of times. The V gene is TRBV2, the J gene TRBJ2-7; 7 bases match TRBD1. The germline gives CDR1 SNHLY, CDR2 FYNNEI. J gave up 3 bases and V 4 bases, and 6 bases lay outside the gene matches. The CDR3 is 14 amino acids. The CDR3 DNA sequence: TGTGCCAGCAGTGTGCCGGGACAGAGCTACGAGCAGTACTTC. This codes for CASSVPGQSYEQYF.

This clonotype was counted ten times or more. The chain carries TRBV19 and TRBJ1-4; D call uncertain. Germline V gene lookup returns CDR1 LNHDA and CDR2 SQIVND (reference sequence). Trimming took 7 bases from V and 5 from J, leaving 8 bases between them. The CDR3 sequence is 12 residues long. CDR3 amino acids: CASKDKNEKLFF. CDR3 sequence (DNA): TGTGCCAGTAAGGATAAAAATGAAAAACTGTTTTTT.

The chain joins TRBV10-3 to TRBJ2-7; D possibly corresponds to TRBD2 (5 bases). CDR1 and CDR2 (germline): ENHRY, SYGVKD. CDR3 size: 14 residues. V lost 3 bases and J lost 4, with 13 bases in between. CDR3 sequence reads: CAISDGLGGYEQYF. CDR3 nucleotides: TGTGCCATCAGTGATGGTCTAGGCGGGTACGAGCAGTACTTC.

This clonotype has ten or more counts. J is TRBJ2-5 and V is TRBV6-6, with 9 bases fitting TRBD2. V shed 2 bases, J shed 0 bases, and the junction held 1 base outside the gene matches. This CDR3 spans 15 amino acids. Germline-derived CDR1 and CDR2 are MNHNY and SVGAGI (reference sequence). CDR3 nucleotide sequence: TGTGCCAGCAGTTACGCGGGGGGGTACCAAGAGACCCAGTACTTC. Translation gives CASSYAGGYQETQYF.

This clonotype was observed a handful of times. The chain combines TRBV6-2 or TRBV6-3 with TRBJ2-1; D call uncertain. Deletions cut 2 bases from V and 0 bases from J, with 11 bases between. The CDR3 is 16 residues long. Germline lookup yields CDR1 MNHEY and CDR2 SVGEGT. CDR3 sequence (DNA): TGTGCCAGCAGTTACATAGGAGACCTCTCCTACAATGAGCAGTTCTTC. It encodes CASSYIGDLSYNEQFF.

This sequence joins TRBV18 and TRBJ2-7, with 10 bases identical to TRBD2. The J segment lost 6 bases and the V segment lost 1 base, leaving 15 bases of the junction unmatched. Germline CDR1 KGHSH, CDR2 LQKENI. The length of the CDR3 is 18 residues. CDR3 coding DNA: TGTGCCAGCTCACCACGGGATAGCGGGGGGCCGGGTGGCTCCGAGCAGTACTTC. Protein product: CASSPRDSGGPGGSEQYF. Variable domain in full (rest from reference TRBV18 and TRBJ2-7): NAGVMQNPRHLVRRRGQEARLRCSPMKGHSHVYWYRQLPEEGLKFMVYLQKENIIDESGMPKERFSAEFPKEGPSILRIQQVVRGDSAAYFCASSPRDSGGPGGSEQYFGPGTRLTVT.

The CDR3 loop is CSACEVAVYEQYF. In DNA, the CDR3 is TGCAGTGCTTGCGAGGTAGCGGTCTACGAGCAGTACTTC. The chain carries TRBV20-1 and TRBJ2-7, with D maybe TRBD2 (6 bases). The CDR3 totals 13 residues. V was trimmed by 5 bases and J by 3 bases, leaving 14 bases between them. Germline V CDR1 and CDR2: DFQATT, SNEGSKA (reference sequence).